These T cell receptor beta chains were read from a single sample in a study of T cell responses to AZD1222 COVID-19 vaccine. Data came from immunoSEQ multiplex PCR; TCRdb stores just in-frame clones and leaves some out. The table lists tens of thousands of clones, around 89% of them singletons. The specimen was peripheral blood, collected 28 days after the second AZD1222 dose. The receptor source for this set is an adult who received the AZD1222 COVID-19 vaccine. Both conserved end residues are part of each CDR3. The order of the fields is D gene, clone size, J gene, V gene, CDR3 DNA, CDR3 protein. A D gene is named only where the DNA matches it firmly. Some rows have no size entry. The others give once, few or many, or a class for an expanded clone.

.,.,TRBJ1-5,TRBV29-1,TGCAGCGTTGGAGGCGAGGGTCAGCCCCAGCATTTT,CSVGGEGQPQHF
.,.,TRBJ1-4,TRBV2,TGTGCCAGCAGTGAAGCGCTTGGATGGGGAAATGAAAAACTGTTTTTT,CASSEALGWGNEKLFF
.,.,TRBJ1-4,TRBV15,TGTGCCACCGAAGGGACGGGGGTTAATGAAAAACTGTTTTTT,CATEGTGVNEKLFF
TRBD2,once,TRBJ2-3,TRBV12-3/TRBV12-4,TGTGCCAGCAGCCTTAGCGGGAGTTATACGCAGTATTTT,CASSLSGSYTQYF
.,.,TRBJ2-1,TRBV11-3,TGTGCCAGCAGCCCCCCGGGAGTAGCCTACAATGAGCAGTTCTTC,CASSPPGVAYNEQFF
.,once,TRBJ1-2,TRBV4-1,TGCGCCAGCAGCCAAGACGGCCGTGACTATGGCTACACCTTC,CASSQDGRDYGYTF
.,.,TRBJ2-5,TRBV5-1,TGCGCCAGCAGCTTGGACGACAGGCAAGAGACCCAGTACTTC,CASSLDDRQETQYF
.,.,TRBJ2-7,TRBV18,TGTGCCAGCTCACCAGACCTAGACAGCTACGAGCAGTACTTC,CASSPDLDSYEQYF
.,once,TRBJ1-3,TRBV6-5,TGTGCCAGCACCGAAGGAGAGTCGCGCGCCATATATTTT,CASTEGESRAIYF
.,.,TRBJ2-6,TRBV28,TGTGCCAGCAGTAAAGACAGCTCTGGGGCCAACGTCCTGACTTTC,CASSKDSSGANVLTF
TRBD1,.,TRBJ2-3,TRBV29-1,TGCAGCGTTGCCCGGACAGGCCTTCATGGAGATACGCAGTATTTT,CSVARTGLHGDTQYF
.,.,TRBJ2-1,TRBV19,TGTGCCAGTACGGGAGCGGAGTTCTACAATGAGCAGTTCTTC,CASTGAEFYNEQFF
TRBD2,.,TRBJ2-1,TRBV3-1/TRBV3-2,TGTGCCAGCAGCCAAGCAATAGCGGGAGATCGTGAGCAGTTCTTC,CASSQAIAGDREQFF
TRBD1,.,TRBJ1-4,TRBV11-3,TGTGCCAGCAGCAACCGGGACAGGGGGACAACTAATGAAAAACTGTTTTTT,CASSNRDRGTTNEKLFF
.,.,TRBJ1-4,TRBV5-5,TGTGCCAGCAGCTTGGTCCCGGGGATGCGTGAAAAACTGTTTTTT,CASSLVPGMREKLFF
TRBD1,.,TRBJ1-5,TRBV10-1,TGCGCCAGCGACGTAACAGGGGGTCAGCCCCAGCATTTT,CASDVTGGQPQHF
.,.,TRBJ1-4,TRBV19,TGTGCCAGTAGTAGATTACAAAGCGGATTTACTAATGAAAAACTGTTTTTT,CASSRLQSGFTNEKLFF
.,.,TRBJ1-2,TRBV28,TGTGCCAGCAGTTTTGGGGGCCTCGTTGGCTACACCTTC,CASSFGGLVGYTF
TRBD2,.,TRBJ2-7,TRBV5-4,TGTGCCAGCAGCCTGGGACTAGCGGCCCAGGGCACCTACGAGCAGTACTTC,CASSLGLAAQGTYEQYF
.,.,TRBJ2-7,TRBV28,TGTGCCAGCAGTTCCTATCACGAGCAGTACTTC,CASSSYHEQYF
.,.,TRBJ1-2,TRBV6-5,TGTGCCAGCAGATGGGACAATAACTATGGCTACACCTTC,CASRWDNNYGYTF
.,.,TRBJ2-7,TRBV12-3/TRBV12-4,TGTGCCAGCATGCAAGATCCTTACGAGCAGTACTTC,CASMQDPYEQYF
.,.,TRBJ2-1,TRBV11-3,TGTGCCAGCAGCTTAGATGGAAGGGGTCCCTACAATGAGCAGTTCTTC,CASSLDGRGPYNEQFF
.,few,TRBJ1-1,TRBV6-5,TGTGCCAGCAAAACAGGGCAAGCAAACACTGAAGCTTTCTTT,CASKTGQANTEAFF
.,.,TRBJ1-2,TRBV5-6,TGTGCCAGCAGCCCTCGGACCGGGGACGGCTACACCTTC,CASSPRTGDGYTF
.,.,TRBJ1-2,TRBV3-1/TRBV3-2,TGTGCCAGCAGCCAAGGAGGGGGGGTTAACGGCTACACCTTC,CASSQGGGVNGYTF
.,.,TRBJ2-7,TRBV7-8,TGTGCCAGCACCCTTGGCGGGAAGGGCGAGCAGTACTTC,CASTLGGKGEQYF
.,.,TRBJ1-1,TRBV5-1,TGCGCCAGCAGCTTGGATGAGGGCGTGAGTTTGGCTTTCTTT,CASSLDEGVSLAFF
.,.,TRBJ2-7,TRBV3-1/TRBV3-2,TGTGCCAGCAGCCACCGAGGCGGAAATTACGAGCAGTACTTC,CASSHRGGNYEQYF
.,.,TRBJ2-5,TRBV12-5,TGTGCTAGTGGTCCGAGGGGGGGCGTAGAGACCCAGTACTTC,CASGPRGGVETQYF
.,.,TRBJ2-5,TRBV7-3,TGTGCCAGCAGCTCAGACCGGGGGGAGACCCAGTACTTC,CASSSDRGETQYF
.,.,TRBJ1-6,TRBV2,TGTGCCAGCAGTGAACACACGCTGTCAAATTCACCCCTCCACTTT,CASSEHTLSNSPLHF
.,.,TRBJ1-1,TRBV18,TGTGCCAGCTCCGTGGATAACACTGAAGCTTTCTTT,CASSVDNTEAFF
.,.,TRBJ1-3,TRBV6-5,TGTGCCAGCAGTTCGGGGAGGGGAAACACCATATATTTT,CASSSGRGNTIYF
.,.,TRBJ1-1,TRBV18,TGTGCCAGCTCACCAGGGGAGGACACTGAAGCTTTCTTT,CASSPGEDTEAFF
.,.,TRBJ2-5,TRBV11-3,TGTGCCAGCAGCCCCCGCGCCCAAGAGACCCAGTACTTC,CASSPRAQETQYF
.,.,TRBJ1-2,TRBV25-1,TGTGCCAGCAGTGAACATCGTGGGTCTGGCTACACCTTC,CASSEHRGSGYTF
.,.,TRBJ2-5,TRBV27,TGTGCCAGCAGTTTTGGGTATTTACAAGAGACCCAGTACTTC,CASSFGYLQETQYF
.,.,TRBJ2-2,TRBV6-1,TGTGCCAGCAGTGAAGTAGCGGTAATCACCGGGGAGCTGTTTTTT,CASSEVAVITGELFF
.,.,TRBJ1-5,TRBV2,TGTGCCAGCAACAGGGAACCTAGCAATCAGCCCCAGCATTTT,CASNREPSNQPQHF
TRBD1,.,TRBJ1-2,TRBV5-1,TGCGCCAGCGGTCCTACAGGGGGCGATGGCTACACCTTC,CASGPTGGDGYTF